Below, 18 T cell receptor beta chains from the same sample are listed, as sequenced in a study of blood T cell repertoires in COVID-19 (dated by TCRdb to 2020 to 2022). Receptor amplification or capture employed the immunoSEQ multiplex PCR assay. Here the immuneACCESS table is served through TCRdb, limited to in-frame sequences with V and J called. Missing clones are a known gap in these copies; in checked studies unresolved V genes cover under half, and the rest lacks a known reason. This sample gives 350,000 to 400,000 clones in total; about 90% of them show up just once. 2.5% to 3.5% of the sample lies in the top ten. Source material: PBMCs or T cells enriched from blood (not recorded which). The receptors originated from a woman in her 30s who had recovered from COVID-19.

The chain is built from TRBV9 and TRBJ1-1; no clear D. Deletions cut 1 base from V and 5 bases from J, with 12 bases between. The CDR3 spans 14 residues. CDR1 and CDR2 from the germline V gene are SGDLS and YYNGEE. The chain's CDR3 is CASSVTSGETEAFF. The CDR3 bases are TGTGCCAGCAGCGTAACTTCGGGAGAAACTGAAGCTTTCTTT.

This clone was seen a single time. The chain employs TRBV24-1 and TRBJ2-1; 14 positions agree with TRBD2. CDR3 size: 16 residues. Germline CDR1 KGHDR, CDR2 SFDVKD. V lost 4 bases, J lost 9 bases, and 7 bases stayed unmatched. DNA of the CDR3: TGTGCCACCAGTGACCGGACTAGCGGGGGGTTAGGTGAGCAGTTCTTC. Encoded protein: CATSDRTSGGLGEQFF.

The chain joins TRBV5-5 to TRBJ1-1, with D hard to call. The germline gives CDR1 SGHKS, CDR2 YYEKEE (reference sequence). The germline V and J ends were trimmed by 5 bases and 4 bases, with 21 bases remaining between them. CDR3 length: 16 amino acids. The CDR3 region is CASSPAPYIGGTEAFF. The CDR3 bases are TGTGCCAGCAGTCCCGCCCCGTATATCGGAGGCACTGAAGCTTTCTTT.

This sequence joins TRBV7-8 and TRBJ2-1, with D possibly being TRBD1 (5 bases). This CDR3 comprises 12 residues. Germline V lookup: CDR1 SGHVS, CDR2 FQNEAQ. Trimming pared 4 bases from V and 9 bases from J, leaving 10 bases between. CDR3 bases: TGTGCCAGCAGCTCCCAGGGTTTTGAGCAGTTCTTC. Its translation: CASSSQGFEQFF.

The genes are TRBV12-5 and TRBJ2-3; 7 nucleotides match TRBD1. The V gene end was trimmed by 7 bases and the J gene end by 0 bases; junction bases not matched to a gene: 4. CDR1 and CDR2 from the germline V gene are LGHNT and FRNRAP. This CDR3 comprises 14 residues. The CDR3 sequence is CASARDSSTDTQYF. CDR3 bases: TGTGCTAGTGCCAGGGACAGCAGCACAGATACGCAGTATTTT.

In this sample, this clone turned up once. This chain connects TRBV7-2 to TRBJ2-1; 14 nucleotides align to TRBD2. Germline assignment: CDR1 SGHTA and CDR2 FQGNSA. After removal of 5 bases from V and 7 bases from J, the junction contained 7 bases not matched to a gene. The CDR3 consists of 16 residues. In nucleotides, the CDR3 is TGTGCCAGCAGCAATGGACTAGCGGGAGGCTGGAATGAGCAGTTCTTC. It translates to CASSNGLAGGWNEQFF. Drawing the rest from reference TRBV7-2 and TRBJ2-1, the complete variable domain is GAGVSQSPSNKVTEKGKDVELRCDPISGHTALYWYRQSLGQGLEFLIYFQGNSAPDKSGLPSDRFSAERTGGSVSTLTIQRTQQEDSAVYLCASSNGLAGGWNEQFFGPGTRLTVL.

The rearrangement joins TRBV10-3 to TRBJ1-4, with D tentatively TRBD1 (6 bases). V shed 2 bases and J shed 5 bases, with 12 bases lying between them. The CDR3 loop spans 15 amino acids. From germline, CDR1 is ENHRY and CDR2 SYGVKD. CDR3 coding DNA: TGTGCCATCAGTGAGCTAAGGGGGACGAATGAAAAACTGTTTTTT. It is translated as CAISELRGTNEKLFF.

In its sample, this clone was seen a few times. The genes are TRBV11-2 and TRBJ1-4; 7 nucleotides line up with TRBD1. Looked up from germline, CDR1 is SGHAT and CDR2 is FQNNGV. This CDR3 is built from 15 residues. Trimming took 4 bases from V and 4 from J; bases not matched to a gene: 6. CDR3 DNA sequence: TGTGCCAGCAGCTCAACCGGGACAGTTAATGAAAAACTGTTTTTT. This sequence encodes CASSSTGTVNEKLFF.

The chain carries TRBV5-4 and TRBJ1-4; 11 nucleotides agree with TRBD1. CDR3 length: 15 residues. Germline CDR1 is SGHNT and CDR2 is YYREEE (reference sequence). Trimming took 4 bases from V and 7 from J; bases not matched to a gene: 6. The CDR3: CASSTRTGGSEKLFF. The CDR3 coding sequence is TGTGCCAGCAGCACAAGGACAGGGGGCTCTGAAAAACTGTTTTTT.

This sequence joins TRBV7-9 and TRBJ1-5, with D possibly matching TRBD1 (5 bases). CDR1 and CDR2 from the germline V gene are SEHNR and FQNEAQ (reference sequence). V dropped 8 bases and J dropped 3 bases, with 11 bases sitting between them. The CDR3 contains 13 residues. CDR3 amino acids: CASCRGDNQPQHF. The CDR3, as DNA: TGTGCCAGCTGTCGGGGGGACAATCAGCCCCAGCATTTT.

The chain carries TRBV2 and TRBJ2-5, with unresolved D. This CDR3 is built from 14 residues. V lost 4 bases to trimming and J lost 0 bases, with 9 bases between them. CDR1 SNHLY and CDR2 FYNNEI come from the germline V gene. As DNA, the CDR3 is TGTGCCAGCAGTGGAGACACCTACCAAGAGACCCAGTACTTC. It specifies CASSGDTYQETQYF.

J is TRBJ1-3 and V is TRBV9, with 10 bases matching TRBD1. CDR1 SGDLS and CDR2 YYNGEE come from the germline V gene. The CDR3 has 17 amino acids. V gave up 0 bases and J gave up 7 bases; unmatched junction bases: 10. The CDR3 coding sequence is TGTGCCAGCAGCGTAGGATCGGACAGGGGGAGTGGGAACACCATATATTTT. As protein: CASSVGSDRGSGNTIYF. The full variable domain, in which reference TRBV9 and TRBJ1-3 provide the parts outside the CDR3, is DSGVTQTPKHLITATGQRVTLRCSPRSGDLSVYWYQQSLDQGLQFLIQYYNGEERAKGNILERFSAQQFPDLHSELNLSSLELGDSALYFCASSVGSDRGSGNTIYFGEGSWLTVV.

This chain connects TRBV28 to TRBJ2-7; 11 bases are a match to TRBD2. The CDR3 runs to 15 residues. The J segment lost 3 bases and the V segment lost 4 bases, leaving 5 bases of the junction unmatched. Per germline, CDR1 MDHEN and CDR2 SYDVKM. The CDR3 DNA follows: TGTGCCAGCAGTTCCGCCGGGACTAGCGGCTACGAGCAGTACTTC. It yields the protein CASSSAGTSGYEQYF.

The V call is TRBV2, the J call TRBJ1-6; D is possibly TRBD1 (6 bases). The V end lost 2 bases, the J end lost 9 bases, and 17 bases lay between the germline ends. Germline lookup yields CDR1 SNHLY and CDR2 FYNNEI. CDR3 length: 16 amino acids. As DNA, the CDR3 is TGTGCCAGCAGTGAATCCGACAGGCGTTTGGGTTCACCCCTCCACTTT. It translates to CASSESDRRLGSPLHF.

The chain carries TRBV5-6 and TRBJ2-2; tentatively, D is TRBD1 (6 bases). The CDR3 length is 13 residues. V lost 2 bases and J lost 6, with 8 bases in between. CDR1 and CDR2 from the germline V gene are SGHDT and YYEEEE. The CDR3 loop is CASSFWGPGELFF. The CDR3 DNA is TGTGCCAGCAGCTTTTGGGGGCCCGGGGAGCTGTTTTTT.

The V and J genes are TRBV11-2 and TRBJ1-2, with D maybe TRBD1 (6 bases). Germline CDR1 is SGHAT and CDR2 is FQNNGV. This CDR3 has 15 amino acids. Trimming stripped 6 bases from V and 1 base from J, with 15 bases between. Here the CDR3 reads CASSSTWTVNYGYTF. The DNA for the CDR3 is TGTGCCAGCAGTTCTACATGGACAGTTAACTATGGCTACACCTTC.

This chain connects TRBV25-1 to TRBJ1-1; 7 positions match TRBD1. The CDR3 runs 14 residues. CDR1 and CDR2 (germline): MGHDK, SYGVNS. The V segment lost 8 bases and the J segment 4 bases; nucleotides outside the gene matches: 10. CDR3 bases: TGTGCCAGCCTTGGGACAGAAATAGCCACTGAAGCTTTCTTT. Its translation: CASLGTEIATEAFF. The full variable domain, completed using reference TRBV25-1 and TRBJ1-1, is EADIYQTPRYLVIGTGKKITLECSQTMGHDKMYWYQQDPGMELHLIHYSYGVNSTEKGDLSSESTVSRIRTEHFPLTLESARPSHTSQYLCASLGTEIATEAFFGQGTRLTVV.

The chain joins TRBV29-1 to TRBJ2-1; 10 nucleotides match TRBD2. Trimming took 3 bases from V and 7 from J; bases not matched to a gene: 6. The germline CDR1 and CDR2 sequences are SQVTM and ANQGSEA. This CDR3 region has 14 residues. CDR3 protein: CSVDSGLAWNEQFF. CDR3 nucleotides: TGCAGCGTTGATTCGGGACTAGCGTGGAATGAGCAGTTCTTC.